The clone carrying this T cell receptor beta chain occurred a few times. Antigen unknown. The data derive from a study of T cell repertoires in cytomegalovirus infection. The CDR3 spans 18 residues. Germline assignment: CDR1 LGHNA and CDR2 YSLEER. Unmatched junction bases numbered 12, after V lost 0 bases and J lost 6 bases. TCRdb recomputed calls from the reads with MiXCR, one row per CDR3 protein. The table includes about 920,000 distinct CDR3 sequences, roughly 30% detected once. J is TRBJ2-1 and V is TRBV4-3, with 9 nucleotides matching TRBD1. The specimen was cultured CD8+ T cells from PBMCs, collected from culture after CMV antigen stimulation. The clonotype originates from a human donor in good health (CMV status not recorded). Some clones in this sample may be carry-over from other donors' samples. The CDR3 reads CASSQEMIGQGISNEQFF. The CDR3 DNA reads TGCGCCAGCAGCCAAGAAATGATCGGACAGGGGATTAGCAATGAGCAGTTCTTC.